The TCR beta chain under discussion was sequenced for a study of T cells in Graves' hyperthyroidism and ophthalmopathy. The overall study: The blood sample was taken at first diagnosis, before treatment began.

It was RNA transcripts that yielded the amplified TCR beta CDR3 regions. Using the HTBI primer set, a first-round RT-PCR was run on the TCR CDR3. One entry per CDR3 protein, called by TCRdb with MiXCR from the multiplex PCR reads. The sample lists under 550,000 distinct CDR3 sequences; nearly 20% were seen once. CDR1 and CDR2 from the germline V gene are GTSNPN and SVGIG (reference sequence). The CDR3 totals 14 residues. With 4 bases removed from V and 1 base from J, the gap between germline ends came to 10 bases. Disease lasting under 3 months, a NOSPECS grade of at least 4, and a Clinical Activity Score of at least 3 were features of the ophthalmopathy patients. Used for diagnoses were clinical symptoms, serum thyroxine and TRAb, thyroid ultrasound and orbital computed tomography.

The receptor's source is a man in his forties with Graves' ophthalmopathy. Sequencing input: blood. This chain links TRBV30 with TRBJ1-4, with D perhaps matching TRBD1 (5 bases). This CDR3 reads CAWTSGLTNEKLFF. The CDR3 DNA is TGTGCCTGGACCTCGGGGCTAACTAATGAAAAACTGTTTTTT.